This T cell receptor beta chain was sequenced in a study of shared clonotypes between healthy human individuals. Findings of the study overall: The authors sampled blood alone, and tissue repertoires likely differ.

CDR3 length equals 13 residues. Trimming left V 5 bases short and J 7 bases short, with 12 bases between. Germline CDR1 MRHNA, CDR2 SNTAGT. Repertoires were generated with immunoSEQ multiplex PCR, while TCRdb's copy carries only in-frame clones and drops some. The table records approximately 500,000 clones, about four fifths of them present only once. As concerns this clone: The antigen is not known.

The sequence was collected from a woman aged 40 to 50 in good health. Some clones in this sample may be carry-over from other donors' samples. The chain couples TRBV6-4 to TRBJ1-5; no clear D gene. The sequencing sample was made of PBMCs. The CDR3 DNA is TGTGCCAGCAGTTTCCAGTCAGGCCAGCCCCAGCATTTT. Its protein is CASSFQSGQPQHF.